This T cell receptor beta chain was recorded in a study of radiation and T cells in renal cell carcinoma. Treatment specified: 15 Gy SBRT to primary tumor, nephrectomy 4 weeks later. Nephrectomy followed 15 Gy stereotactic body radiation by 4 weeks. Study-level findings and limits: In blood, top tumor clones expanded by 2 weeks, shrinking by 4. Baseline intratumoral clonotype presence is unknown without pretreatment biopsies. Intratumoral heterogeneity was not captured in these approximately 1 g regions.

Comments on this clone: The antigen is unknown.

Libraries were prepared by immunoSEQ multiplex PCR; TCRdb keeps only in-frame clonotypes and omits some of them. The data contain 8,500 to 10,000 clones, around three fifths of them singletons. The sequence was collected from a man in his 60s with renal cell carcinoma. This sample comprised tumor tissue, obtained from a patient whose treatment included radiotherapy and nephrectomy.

The CDR3 sequence: CASSPRALREETQYF. CDR3 sequence (DNA): TGTGCCAGTAGTCCCCGGGCCCTTAGGGAAGAGACCCAGTACTTC. The V and J genes are TRBV19 and TRBJ2-5, with D unclear. CDR3 size: 15 residues. Deletions cut 5 bases from V and 3 bases from J, with 16 bases between. Germline lookup yields CDR1 LNHDA and CDR2 SQIVND (reference sequence).